These 32 T cell receptor beta chains were sequenced from one sample in a study of breast tumors, draining lymph nodes, adjacent tissues. Via MiXCR, TCRdb re-called the multiplex PCR reads, giving one row per CDR3 protein. The sample records some 150,000 distinct CDR3 sequences, 33% being singletons. Axillary draining lymph nodes of breast cancer patients supplied the node samples. The sequenced material came from axillary lymph node tissue. These receptors all come from a female donor with breast cancer. Some clones in this sample may be carry-over from other donors' samples.

On this clonotype: It may be a read error: a sequence one base away is much more abundant. J is TRBJ2-7 and V is TRBV5-4; the match to TRBD1 covers 7 bases. The germline gives CDR1 SGHNT, CDR2 YYREEE (reference sequence). The J segment lost 1 base and the V segment lost 4 bases, leaving 8 bases of the junction unmatched. The CDR3 is 15 residues long. The CDR3 nucleotides read TGTGCCAGCAGCCTTACAGGGGCGAGGTCCTACGAGCAGTACTTC. Protein sequence: CASSLTGARSYEQYF.

This clonotype has a handful of counts. The V and J genes are TRBV20-1 and TRBJ1-1; D not certain. Germline CDR1 and CDR2: DFQATT and SNEGSKA (reference sequence). Between the trimmed V and J ends, which lost 5 bases and 3 bases, there was a span of 4 bases. CDR3 length equals 10 residues. Here the CDR3 DNA reads TGCAGTGCTCGTGACACTGAAGCTTTCTTT. Residues: CSARDTEAFF.

The gene calls are TRBV7-8 and TRBJ1-6; D unresolved. Trimming pared 1 base from V and 8 bases from J, leaving 15 bases between. The germline V gene encodes CDR1 SGHVS and CDR2 FQNEAQ. This CDR3 is built from 16 residues. CDR3 nucleotide sequence: TGTGCCAGCAGCTTAGAGATAGGGCTGGACTATTCACCCCTCCACTTT. It is translated as CASSLEIGLDYSPLHF.

This clonotype was detected only a few times. Possible read error: a much larger clone is one base away. J is TRBJ1-5 and V is TRBV11-2; no clear D. Trimming cost V 1 base and J 9 bases, with 10 bases left between them. The CDR3 is 13 residues long. Germline values: CDR1 SGHAT, CDR2 FQNNGV. The DNA of the CDR3 is TGTGCCAGCAGCTTAGGTTGGGATCCGCCCCAGCATTTT. Translating it yields CASSLGWDPPQHF.

In its sample, this clonotype was seen once. The V call is TRBV25-1, the J call TRBJ2-2; 13 nucleotides match TRBD2. Germline V CDR1 and CDR2: MGHDK, SYGVNS. The CDR3 is 18 amino acids. As DNA, the CDR3 is TGTGCTACACACCCGGGACTAGCGGGGCAACAGAACACCGGGGAGCTGTTTTTT. It codes for CATHPGLAGQQNTGELFF.

Ten or more counts support this clonotype. One end of the junction does not line up with germline, which may come from a read error. The J gene is TRBJ1-2, the V gene TRBV7-9; a possible D gene is TRBD1 (5 bases). The germline CDR1 and CDR2 sequences are SEHNR and FQNEAQ (reference sequence). The CDR3 sequence is 15 residues long. This CDR3 is CASSLGVVRVYGYPF. The CDR3 DNA reads TGTGCCAGCAGCTTAGGAGTGGTCAGGGTCTATGGCTACCCCTTC. Drawing the rest from reference TRBV7-9 and TRBJ1-2, the complete variable domain is DTGVSQNPRHKITKRGQNVTFRCDPISEHNRLYWYRQTLGQGPEFLTYFQNEAQLEKSRLLSDRFSAERPKGSFSTLEIQRTEQGDSAMYLCASSLGVVRVYGYPFGSGTRLTVV.

This clonotype was picked up many times. This sequence joins TRBV7-8 and TRBJ1-4; weak D call: TRBD1 (6 bases). The V and J ends lost 7 bases and 8 bases respectively, with 17 bases between them. CDR3 size: 14 residues. Looked up from germline, CDR1 is SGHVS and CDR2 is FQNEAQ. The CDR3 DNA sequence: TGTGCCAGCACCTTGGGGGGGGGCGGGGAAAAACTGTTTTTT. It yields the protein CASTLGGGGEKLFF.

In its sample, this clonotype was seen many times. CDR3 loop: CASSSPMTGVFSGANVLTF. The DNA of the CDR3 is TGTGCCAGCAGTTCTCCAATGACAGGAGTGTTCTCTGGGGCCAACGTCCTGACTTTC. This chain connects TRBV28 to TRBJ2-6; the D gene is possibly TRBD1 (6 bases). CDR1 and CDR2 (germline): MDHEN, SYDVKM. The CDR3 has 19 residues. Trimming pared 4 bases from V and 0 bases from J, leaving 19 bases between.

There are many counts of this clonotype. The chain joins TRBV4-3 to TRBJ2-7; D perhaps matches TRBD2 (5 bases). Trimming removed 5 bases from V and 3 bases from J, with 14 bases in between. The CDR3 length is 14 residues. The germline V gene has CDR1 LGHNA and CDR2 YSLEER. The CDR3 nucleotides are TGCGCCAGCAGCGAGGTGGGAGAAGGCTACGAGCAGTACTTC. Translated, it gives CASSEVGEGYEQYF.

This clonotype was observed many times. This sequence joins TRBV7-3 and TRBJ2-1, with 13 bases identical to TRBD2. J lost 7 bases, V lost 4 bases, and 4 bases had no gene match. Germline CDR1 reads SGHTA; CDR2 reads FQGTGA. The CDR3 has 15 amino acids. CDR3 nucleotide sequence: TGTGCCAGCAGCTCGGGACTAGCGGGACAGAATGAGCAGTTCTTC. Translated, it gives CASSSGLAGQNEQFF.

The chain is built from TRBV20-1 and TRBJ2-2, with TRBD1 identical over 7 bases. Per the germline V gene, CDR1 is DFQATT and CDR2 is SNEGSKA (reference sequence). With 5 bases clipped from V and 3 bases from J, the junction kept 9 bases outside the gene matches. The CDR3 has 15 residues. The CDR3 region is CSAPNRGGYTGELFF. The CDR3 region has the DNA TGCAGTGCTCCAAACAGGGGTGGCTACACCGGGGAGCTGTTTTTT.

About this clonotype: This may be a read error, as it is one base from a much larger clone. This chain uses TRBV28 with TRBJ1-4, with 7 bases lining up with TRBD1. Looked up from germline, CDR1 is MDHEN and CDR2 is SYDVKM. The CDR3 has 14 residues. As DNA, the CDR3 is TGTGCCTGCAGCCAGACAGGGATATATGAAAAACTGTTTTTT. It codes for CACSQTGIYEKLFF.

This clonotype was seen a few times. The chain combines TRBV6-2 or TRBV6-3 with TRBJ1-2; 9 bases align to TRBD1. V trimming: 5 bases; J trimming: 8 bases; junction bases outside the gene matches: 3. The CDR3 consists of 12 residues. Germline CDR1 reads MNHEY; CDR2 reads SVGEGT. The CDR3 is CASSLGTGGYTF. CDR3 sequence (DNA): TGTGCCAGCAGTCTCGGGACAGGGGGCTACACCTTC.

This clonotype was observed a single time. Given a much more abundant clone one base away, this may be a read error. V and J are TRBV6-1 and TRBJ1-5; D uncertain. The CDR3 loop spans 16 amino acids. CDR1 and CDR2 from the germline V gene are MNHNS and SASEGT. The CDR3 region has the DNA TGTGCCGGCAGTGAATTTGCGGGGATGGGTAATCAGCCCCAGCATTTT. Translating it yields CAGSEFAGMGNQPQHF.

Comment on this clonotype: Relative to the germline gene, one junction end is altered; a read error may explain this. This chain joins TRBV29-1 and TRBJ2-7, with 12 bases fitting TRBD2. Per the germline V gene, CDR1 is SQVTM and CDR2 is ANQGSEA. The CDR3 length is 15 residues. The CDR3, as DNA: TGCGGCGTAGCTAGCGGGAGGGCTCTAACCTACGAGCGGTACTTC. Residues: CGVASGRALTYERYF.

At least ten counts were recorded for this clonotype. V gene TRBV4-3 combines with J gene TRBJ2-7; 7 positions agree with TRBD1. Germline CDR1 is LGHNA and CDR2 is YSLEER. The CDR3 sequence is 15 residues long. V dropped 1 base and J dropped 2; count of bases not matched to a gene: 5. CDR3 DNA sequence: TGCGCCAGCAGCCAAGCTTTGGGACAGCCCTACGAGCAGTACTTC. Translation: CASSQALGQPYEQYF.

In this sample, this clonotype turned up many times. The CDR3 DNA reads TGTGCCAGCAGCTTAAACAAGGCAAGAAGGAATGAGCAGTTCTTC. Translating it yields CASSLNKARRNEQFF. The chain combines TRBV7-9 with TRBJ2-1; no clear D gene. This CDR3 region has 15 residues. The germline V and J ends were trimmed by 2 bases and 7 bases, with 15 bases remaining between them. Germline CDR1 SEHNR, CDR2 FQNEAQ (reference sequence).

Concerning this clonotype itself: One end of the junction does not line up with germline, which may come from a read error. The rearrangement links TRBV7-3 to TRBJ1-1, with TRBD1 matching over 8 bases. The germline V gene has CDR1 SGHTA and CDR2 FQGTGA. There are 14 residues in the CDR3. The CDR3 DNA follows: TGTTCCAGCAGGGATCAGGGGGCGCAGACTGAAGCTTTCTTT. Protein sequence: CSSRDQGAQTEAFF.

This clonotype was recorded at least ten times. The chain links TRBV24-1 to TRBJ2-5, with 8 bases identical to TRBD1. CDR1 is KGHDR, CDR2 SFDVKD, per germline. V shed 5 bases and J 4 bases; nucleotides not matched to a gene: 8. The CDR3 loop spans 15 amino acids. The CDR3 here is CATSVLQGEAETQYF. The CDR3 nucleotides read TGTGCCACCAGTGTCCTACAGGGGGAGGCAGAGACCCAGTACTTC.

The chain carries TRBV7-9 and TRBJ1-1, with no clear D. Trimming pared 3 bases from V and 7 bases from J, leaving 12 bases between. Germline V gene lookup returns CDR1 SEHNR and CDR2 FQNEAQ (reference sequence). The CDR3 is 13 amino acids. The CDR3 sequence is CASSLVNLGEAFF. DNA for the CDR3: TGTGCCAGCAGCTTGGTCAATTTGGGTGAAGCTTTCTTT.

Of note for this clonotype: The conserved phenylalanine or tryptophan normally closing the CDR3 is absent here, so this likely arose from a read error. Because the CDR3's place on the DNA is in doubt, the DNA is left out and the CDR3 is given as listed by TCRdb. The chain employs TRBV7-2 and TRBJ1-6. Inclusive of both ends, the CDR3 amounts to 8 amino acids. Per germline, CDR1 SGHTA and CDR2 FQGNSA. The CDR3 is CASSSHNL.

This clonotype was found many times. The V gene is TRBV28, the J gene TRBJ1-5; D ambiguous. Looked up from germline, CDR1 is MDHEN and CDR2 is SYDVKM. The length of the CDR3 is 14 residues. Trimming removed 5 bases at V and 6 bases at J, with 14 bases between. The CDR3 region has the DNA TGTGCCAGCAGTCCAACTCACGGGTTTCAGCCCCAGCATTTT. It translates to CASSPTHGFQPQHF.

The chain recombines TRBV4-2 with TRBJ2-7; 9 nucleotides agree with TRBD2. Germline values: CDR1 LGHNA, CDR2 YNFKEQ. The CDR3 runs to 16 residues. V dropped 2 bases and J dropped 7; count of bases not matched to a gene: 12. CDR3 DNA: TGTGCCAGCAGCCAATACTCGGCGGGAGGGCTAGGGGAGCAGTACTTC. Its translation is CASSQYSAGGLGEQYF.

This clonotype was recorded at least ten times. The chain is built from TRBV15 and TRBJ1-4; D not certain. From germline, CDR1 is LNHNV and CDR2 YYDKDF (reference sequence). V lost 6 bases and J lost 8, with 19 bases in between. The CDR3 is 15 residues long. This CDR3 is CATSPRAAEREKLFF. The CDR3 DNA follows: TGTGCCACCAGTCCCAGAGCTGCCGAGAGGGAAAAACTGTTTTTT. Variable domain in full (rest from reference TRBV15 and TRBJ1-4): DAMVIQNPRYQVTQFGKPVTLSCSQTLNHNVMYWYQQKSSQAPKLLFHYYDKDFNNEADTPDNFQSRRPNTSFCFLDIRSPGLGDTAMYLCATSPRAAEREKLFFGSGTQLSVL.

This clonotype appeared a single time. The chain carries TRBV5-1 and TRBJ1-1; D is ambiguous. In germline, CDR1 is SGHRS, CDR2 YFSETQ. Trimming cost V 0 bases and J 0 bases, with 6 bases left between them. There are 14 residues in the CDR3. The CDR3: CASSLVPLNTEAFF. The DNA of the CDR3 is TGCGCCAGCAGCTTGGTACCCCTGAACACTGAAGCTTTCTTT.

V is TRBV7-9 and J is TRBJ1-5; D is perhaps TRBD1 (6 bases). V was cut by 5 bases and J by 8 bases, with 19 bases left in between. CDR1 is SEHNR, CDR2 FQNEAQ, per germline (reference sequence). The CDR3 is 15 amino acids. The CDR3 nucleotides are TGTGCCAGCAGCCGGCGGGCGGGGGCAAGGAAGCCCCAGCATTTT. This codes for CASSRRAGARKPQHF.

This clonotype occurred many times. The chain couples TRBV19 to TRBJ2-2; D may correspond to TRBD1 or TRBD2 (5 bases each). CDR1 LNHDA and CDR2 SQIVND come from the germline V gene (reference sequence). The CDR3 has 14 amino acids. The V end lost 6 bases, the J end lost 2 bases, and 10 bases lay between the germline ends. CDR3 nucleotide sequence: TGTGCCAGTAGGTGGGACGGCAACACCGGGGAGCTGTTTTTT. Translating it yields CASRWDGNTGELFF.

This clonotype occurred many times. The chain couples TRBV5-1 to TRBJ2-1; tentative D call: TRBD2 (5 bases). Trimming took off 0 bases at V and 5 bases at J, with 12 bases between the two ends. The CDR3 is made up of 15 amino acids. CDR1 is SGHRS and CDR2 is YFSETQ in the germline V gene. The CDR3 DNA reads as TGCGCCAGCAGCTTGGGTGGCGGAGGTGACAATGAGCAGTTCTTC. Its translation: CASSLGGGGDNEQFF.

In regard to this clonotype: The junction does not match germline at one end; this may be a read error. As DNA, the CDR3 is TGTGCCTGGAGTCCAGACAGCTACTCCTTC. It translates to CAWSPDSYSF. The V call is TRBV30, the J call TRBJ1-2; D might be TRBD1 (5 bases). CDR3 length: 10 residues. The germline V gene encodes CDR1 GTSNPN and CDR2 SVGIG (reference sequence).

This clonotype was recorded at least ten times. The chain uses TRBV7-2 and TRBJ2-1; D perhaps matches TRBD2 (5 bases). V lost 5 bases and J lost 8, with 19 bases in between. Germline V gene data show CDR1 as SGHTA and CDR2 as FQGNSA. The CDR3 spans 15 residues. For the CDR3, the DNA is TGTGCCAGCAGCCGCCCGGTTGTGGAGGTTGATGAGCAGTTCTTC. Translation: CASSRPVVEVDEQFF.

This clonotype was observed a few times. The V gene is TRBV7-8, the J gene TRBJ1-1; D ambiguous. The V end lost 3 bases, the J end lost 7 bases, and 6 bases lay between the germline ends. Germline CDR1 is SGHVS and CDR2 is FQNEAQ. The CDR3 loop spans 11 amino acids. In nucleotides, the CDR3 is TGTGCCAGCAGCTTCGGGAATGAAGCTTTCTTT. This sequence encodes CASSFGNEAFF.

In this sample, this clonotype turned up many times. This may be a read error, as it is one base from a much larger clone. This chain links TRBV20-1 with TRBJ2-5; TRBD1 agrees at 7 bases. The CDR3 covers 16 residues. The V and J ends lost 3 bases and 7 bases, in that order; junction bases with no gene match: 17. Per the germline V gene, CDR1 is DFQATT and CDR2 is SNEGSKA (reference sequence). The CDR3 DNA reads as TGCAGTGCTAGGTCCCAAGACAGGGCGGCCAAGAGGACCCAGTACTTC. It encodes CSARSQDRAAKRTQYF.